The rows below give T cell receptor beta chains drawn from one sample of a study of blood T cell repertoires in COVID-19. Some clones are missing from TCRdb's copy, which holds only in-frame ones; the method was immunoSEQ multiplex PCR. The sample has 70,000 to 95,000 clones; 60% to 80% are singletons. The sequencing sample was made of peripheral blood. These receptors were taken from a man aged 60 to 75 with COVID-19, enrolled during active disease. CDR3s include the opening cysteine and the closing phenylalanine or tryptophan. The order of the fields is D gene, V gene, clone size, J gene, CDR3 protein, CDR3 DNA. A D gene is named only where the DNA matches it firmly. Only part of the rows carry a size: once, few, many, or a class if the clone is expanded.

.	TRBV30	few	TRBJ1-1	CAEGRGTEAFF	TGTGCCGAAGGAAGGGGGACTGAAGCTTTCTTT
.	TRBV6-1	.	TRBJ1-4	CASSEDLRVNEKLFF	TGTGCCAGCAGTGAAGACCTTAGAGTTAATGAAAAACTGTTTTTT
.	TRBV7-9	.	TRBJ1-4	CASSLKGEGEKLFF	TGTGCCAGCAGCTTAAAGGGGGAAGGTGAAAAACTGTTTTTT
.	TRBV27	.	TRBJ2-2	CASRPGLRGTGELFF	TGTGCCAGCAGGCCGGGACTTAGGGGAACCGGGGAGCTGTTTTTT
.	TRBV12-1	.	TRBJ2-7	CASSSVAGSLNEQYF	TGTGCCAGCAGCTCGGTAGCGGGATCTTTGAACGAGCAGTACTTC
.	TRBV7-9	.	TRBJ2-7	CASSRPAQYEQYF	TGTGCCAGCAGTCGTCCAGCGCAGTACGAGCAGTACTTC
.	TRBV20-1	.	TRBJ2-3	CSASSPEHTDTQYF	TGCAGTGCTAGTAGCCCCGAGCACACAGATACGCAGTATTTT
TRBD1	TRBV7-2	.	TRBJ2-2	CASRARQGSNTGELFF	TGTGCCAGCAGAGCGAGACAGGGCTCGAACACCGGGGAGCTGTTTTTT
TRBD1	TRBV24-1	.	TRBJ2-5	CATSDSGQGSRETQYF	TGTGCCACCAGTGATTCTGGACAGGGGTCACGGGAGACCCAGTACTTC
TRBD2	TRBV3-1/TRBV3-2	few	TRBJ2-3	CASSHRRSGGSNTDTQYF	TGTGCCAGCAGCCACCGACGTAGCGGGGGGTCTAACACAGATACGCAGTATTTT
TRBD1	TRBV11-2	.	TRBJ1-2	CASSPGQAVHYGYTF	TGTGCCAGCAGCCCGGGACAGGCGGTACACTATGGCTACACCTTC
.	TRBV12-3/TRBV12-4	once	TRBJ2-1	CASSNYNEQFF	TGTGCCAGCAGCAACTACAATGAGCAGTTCTTC
TRBD1	TRBV5-4	.	TRBJ1-4	CASSPDRGREKLFF	TGTGCCAGCAGCCCCGACAGGGGGCGAGAAAAACTGTTTTTT
TRBD2	TRBV9	.	TRBJ2-5	CASSTLAGFQETQYF	TGTGCCAGCAGCACATTAGCGGGGTTCCAAGAGACCCAGTACTTC
TRBD1	TRBV2	.	TRBJ1-1	CASSGQGAKGEAFF	TGTGCCAGCAGTGGGCAGGGGGCGAAGGGTGAAGCTTTCTTT
TRBD1	TRBV5-5	.	TRBJ2-2	CASSLRGSNTGELFF	TGTGCCAGCAGCCTCAGGGGGTCGAACACCGGGGAGCTGTTTTTT
.	TRBV6-1	.	TRBJ1-1	CASSELIQGITEAFF	TGTGCCAGCAGTGAATTAATCCAGGGGATCACTGAAGCTTTCTTT
.	TRBV2	.	TRBJ1-3	CASRRQESDNTIYF	TGTGCCAGCAGAAGACAGGAGTCGGACAACACCATATATTTT
TRBD2	TRBV7-8	once	TRBJ2-7	CASSTGGAGRYEQYF	TGTGCCAGCAGCACGGGAGGGGCGGGCCGTTACGAGCAGTACTTC
.	TRBV3-1/TRBV3-2	.	TRBJ1-4	CASSQWTNGGEKLFF	TGTGCCAGCAGCCAGTGGACCAACGGGGGTGAAAAACTGTTTTTT
TRBD2	TRBV5-1	.	TRBJ2-1	CASSFSGRGGANEQFF	TGCGCCAGCAGCTTCTCTGGGCGGGGGGGCGCGAATGAGCAGTTCTTC
TRBD1	TRBV27	.	TRBJ2-7	CASKLAGTGGVSSYEQYF	TGTGCCAGCAAATTAGCCGGGACAGGGGGCGTTAGCTCCTACGAGCAGTACTTC
TRBD1	TRBV11-2	.	TRBJ2-1	CASSPQGGLAREQFF	TGTGCCAGCAGCCCCCAAGGGGGCCTTGCACGCGAGCAGTTCTTC
.	TRBV12-5	.	TRBJ1-2	CASGLRNGGYTF	TGTGCTAGTGGTTTGCGGAACGGGGGCTACACCTTC
TRBD2	TRBV29-1	.	TRBJ2-1	CSVELGTSGHNEQFF	TGCAGCGTCGAGTTAGGGACTAGCGGTCACAATGAGCAGTTCTTC
TRBD1	TRBV13	.	TRBJ2-7	CASSLGGTASSYEQYF	TGTGCCAGCAGCTTAGGAGGGACAGCCAGCTCCTACGAGCAGTACTTC
TRBD1	TRBV5-1	.	TRBJ1-2	CASSPSGGLVGYGYTF	TGCGCCAGCAGCCCCTCAGGGGGACTCGTGGGCTATGGCTACACCTTC
TRBD2	TRBV6-4	.	TRBJ2-7	CASSHLRLAVFYEQYF	TGTGCCAGCAGTCACCTCCGACTAGCGGTCTTCTACGAGCAGTACTTC
.	TRBV18	.	TRBJ2-7	CASSPGQDYEQYF	TGTGCCAGCTCACCAGGACAAGACTACGAGCAGTACTTC
.	TRBV3-1/TRBV3-2	.	TRBJ1-2	CASSRGQVLNYGYTF	TGTGCCAGCAGCCGAGGGCAGGTGCTCAACTATGGCTACACCTTC
.	TRBV12-5	.	TRBJ1-6	CASGLSTASYNSPLHF	TGTGCTAGTGGTTTATCGACAGCTTCCTATAATTCACCCCTCCACTTT
.	TRBV18	.	TRBJ2-4	CASSPPSAKNIQYF	TGTGCCAGCTCTCCCCCTTCCGCCAAAAACATTCAGTACTTC
.	TRBV10-3	.	TRBJ1-2	CAISYSDTSQIANYGYTF	TGTGCCATCTCATATTCCGATACTAGCCAAATAGCTAACTATGGCTACACCTTC
.	TRBV19	.	TRBJ2-5	CASSIIFQGKYQETQYF	TGTGCCAGTAGTATAATTTTCCAGGGGAAGTACCAAGAGACCCAGTACTTC
TRBD2	TRBV5-1	.	TRBJ2-5	CASSVTGTSGGQETQYF	TGCGCCAGCAGCGTCACCGGGACTAGCGGGGGGCAAGAGACCCAGTACTTC
TRBD2	TRBV4-1	.	TRBJ2-3	CASSQQEREGIGDTQYF	TGCGCCAGCAGCCAGCAGGAGCGGGAGGGAATTGGCGATACGCAGTATTTT
TRBD1	TRBV6-5	.	TRBJ1-5	CASKRDRVNQPQHF	TGTGCCAGCAAAAGGGACAGGGTAAATCAGCCCCAGCATTTT
.	TRBV11-3	few	TRBJ2-2	CASSPTGELFF	TGTGCCAGCAGTCCAACCGGGGAGCTGTTTTTT
TRBD1	TRBV11-2	.	TRBJ1-5	CASSPDRGDQPQHF	TGTGCCAGCAGTCCGGACAGGGGGGATCAGCCCCAGCATTTT
TRBD2	TRBV15	once	TRBJ2-3	CATSRDGGKGTDTQYF	TGTGCCACCAGCAGAGACGGGGGGAAAGGCACAGATACGCAGTATTTT